This T cell receptor (beta chain) is from a study of technical replicates of blood from several donors. V trimming: 4 bases; J trimming: 5 bases; junction bases outside the gene matches: 12. Germline-derived CDR1 and CDR2 are SGHDT and YYEEEE. The CDR3 is 16 amino acids. This clone has a handful of counts. Measured with immunoSEQ multiplex PCR; TCRdb has only the in-frame clones, and not every one. The sample contains tens of thousands of clones, about 95% of which appear only once. Material: PBMCs. The chain combines TRBV5-6 with TRBJ2-5; 9 bases map to TRBD2. The TCR was taken from a human donor in good health. Some clones in this sample may be carry-over from other donors' samples. The CDR3 loop is CASSPGAGGLRETQYF. CDR3 nucleotide sequence: TGTGCCAGCAGCCCGGGGGCGGGGGGGCTCCGGGAGACCCAGTACTTC.